One T cell receptor beta chain is described in this entry. Its antigen remains unknown. RNA was extracted from bulk tissue without any cell sorting. The library came from three nested PCR rounds adapted from ARM-PCR protocols. TCRdb reanalysed the multiplex PCR reads using MiXCR and keeps one entry per CDR3 protein. The top ten clones hold 30% to 45% of a sample with approximately 100,000 distinct CDR3 sequences, 60% to 80% of them seen once. Trimming pared 4 bases from V and 13 bases from J, leaving 20 bases between. CDR1 is SGHAT, CDR2 FQDESV, per germline (reference sequence). The CDR3 sequence is 14 residues long. The sample originates from a study of tumor and adjacent non-tumor tissue in lung cancer. Study-wide results and limits: Shorter survival was associated with higher TCR diversity in tumors. Tumor tissue had significantly higher TCR diversity than normal lung.

The rearrangement uses TRBV11-1 and TRBJ2-1; D is uncertain. The source material was lung tumor tissue. The clonotype comes from a woman aged 60-75 years with non-small cell lung cancer. CDR3 DNA sequence: TGTGCCAGCAGCTCCCCCCCCAGTTACAATGGACAGTTCTTC. Its protein product is CASSSPPSYNGQFF.